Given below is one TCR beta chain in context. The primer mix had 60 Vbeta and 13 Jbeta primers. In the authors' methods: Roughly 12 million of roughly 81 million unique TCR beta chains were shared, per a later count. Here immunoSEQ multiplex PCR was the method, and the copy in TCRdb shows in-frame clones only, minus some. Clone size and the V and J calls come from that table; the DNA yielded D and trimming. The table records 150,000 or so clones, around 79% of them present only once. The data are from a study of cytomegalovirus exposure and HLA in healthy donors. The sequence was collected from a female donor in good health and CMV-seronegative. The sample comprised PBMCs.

For the CDR3, the DNA is TGTGCCTGGAGTACGGCAGGGGCGGCCTACGAGCAGTACTTC. This codes for CAWSTAGAAYEQYF. The rearrangement links TRBV30 to TRBJ2-7, with D perhaps matching TRBD1 (6 bases). CDR1 GTSNPN and CDR2 SVGIG come from the germline V gene (reference sequence). V lost 2 bases and J lost 2, with 13 bases in between. CDR3 length equals 14 residues.